The clone carrying this TCR beta chain has ten or more counts. Antigen unknown. This specimen comes from a study of T cell repertoires in cytomegalovirus infection. Study-wide points: What dominated the ex vivo response were HLA-C-restricted CMV-specific TCR beta clonotypes.

TCRdb reanalysed the reads using MiXCR and keeps one entry per CDR3 protein. The data contain a few hundred thousand distinct CDR3 sequences, 40% of them singletons. V shed 1 base and J shed 4 bases, with 12 bases lying between them. CDR1 SGHTA and CDR2 FQGNSA come from the germline V gene. This CDR3 contains 15 residues. This chain connects TRBV7-2 to TRBJ2-3; D unresolved. The starting material was cultured PBMCs, obtained from culture after CMV antigen stimulation. This sequence originates from a human donor in good health (CMV status not recorded). Some clones in this sample may be carry-over from other donors' samples. CDR3 in amino acids: CASSLVPPRPDTQYF. The CDR3 DNA reads as TGTGCCAGCAGCTTAGTCCCACCGAGGCCAGATACGCAGTATTTT.